Given below is one TCR beta chain in context. The antigen it recognizes is unknown. No much larger clone exists at a distance of one base, and base qualities are not known. Collaborating institutions collected whole blood in K2EDTA tubes following their own protocols. Collaborator samples were shipped for TCRbeta analysis as frozen whole blood, isolated PBMCs, or DNA extracted from either sample type. The entry originates in a study of blood T cell repertoires in COVID-19 (dated by TCRdb to about 2020). Regarding the study in general: Collaborator samples came from the United States, Italy and Spain and covered acute and convalescent phases of COVID-19. Where available, HLA class I and class II types were taken from metadata supplied by the sample provider and were not determined by assay-based typing. A de-identified subject ID, COVID-19 status, age in years and sex were almost always included in the sample metadata. Subjects who had been exposed to COVID-19, were actively infected with it, or had recovered from it provided the deeply sampled blood TCRbeta repertoires that made up the dataset. The prospective study material was composed of cDNA or gDNA derived from T cells, B-cell-depleted T cells, or PBMCs. The repertoires were released in a freely available public database intended as a resource for research on the immune response to SARS-CoV-2. Samples were obtained from the ongoing ImmuneRACE study (first 160 participants) and from over 1,000 subjects provided by 6 global collaborators.

The immunoSEQ Assay, a bias-controlled multiplex PCR, was used to amplify TCRbeta CDR3 regions from genomic DNA. The study's own analysis went as follows. Nucleated cell counts per sample were estimated from amplification of reference gene primers within the assay. Sequence reads were collapsed and filtered to measure the absolute abundance of every unique TCRbeta CDR3 rearrangement. For each sample, productive Simpson clonality was calculated as the square root of Simpson's diversity index across productive rearrangements. In its TCRdb copy, this immuneACCESS table keeps in-frame sequences only and misses some clones. Where compared with another copy, unresolved V genes explain less than half of these, and the others have no known cause. The D gene and trimming were derived from the DNA, and the V and J assignments and clone size from that table. The sample table records more than 100,000 clones; 86% of these occur just once. 4% to 5.5% of the sample is held by the ten biggest clonotypes.

Overall results and qualifications from the work: Clinical and demographic metadata were provided uncurated, with the amount varying by source and participant.

V has 6 bases trimmed and J has 0 bases trimmed; junction bases matching no gene number 4. The CDR3 holds 14 amino acids from the cysteine to the phenylalanine. The sequence is cut down to CDR3 DNA, 42 bases in frame from base 1. CDR1 and CDR2, looked up from the germline V gene (reference sequence), are LNHDA and SQIVND. The sequence links TRBV19 to TRBJ1-2; 7 bases in the middle match TRBD1. Sequences were obtained from peripheral blood. The TCR originated in a man in his forties or fifties with acute or convalescent COVID-19. Read as DNA, the sequence is TGTGCCAGTAGACGGGACAGTCCTAACTATGGCTACACCTTC. It codes for CASRRDSPNYGYTF.